The TCR beta chain under discussion was sequenced for a study of blood T cell repertoires in COVID-19. About the research overall: COVID-19 samples from acute and convalescent phases originated in the United States, Italy and Spain. T cells, B-cell-depleted T cells, or PBMCs provided the cDNA or gDNA that served as material.

Study processing details: Estimation of nucleated cell counts was performed using reference gene primer amplification. Measured with immunoSEQ multiplex PCR; TCRdb has only the in-frame clones, and not every one. The DNA was the basis for D and trimming; V, J and clone size are from that table. The repertoire has some 220,000 clones, approximately 85% of them found once; the top ten carry about 2.4%. The V gene's germline CDR1 is MGHDK and CDR2 SYGVNS. This CDR3 spans 15 amino acids. The junction had 13 bases not matched to a gene; V was cut back by 7 bases and J by 7 bases. This chain connects TRBV25-1 to TRBJ1-2; the match to TRBD1 covers 9 bases. The clonotype was recovered from a woman in her seventies with COVID-19, enrolled during active disease. The sample taken for sequencing was peripheral blood. CDR3 amino acids: CASTWGQGSSFGYTF. CDR3 DNA sequence: TGTGCCAGCACATGGGGACAGGGTTCTTCTTTTGGCTACACCTTC.